The 8 T cell receptor beta chains presented below share a single source sample, sequenced in a study of sequential checkpoint blockade in melanoma (dated by TCRdb to the late 2010s). The treatment or condition label corresponds to: randomized to nivolumab then ipilimumab (arm A) or the reverse (arm B). Library creation used the immunoSEQ multiplex PCR assay. The table comes from immuneACCESS by way of TCRdb, which keeps in-frame sequences with V and J called. Part of the clones is missing from these tables; in studies checked, under half for an unresolved V gene and the rest for unknown reasons. The sample table holds more than 10,000 clones, of which 82% were seen once. The ten most abundant clones make up 6% to 8% of the sample. The source material was CD8+ T cells sorted from blood (inferred from file names), sampled from a patient given nivolumab and ipilimumab in sequence. The receptors here all came from a human donor with melanoma.

The J gene is TRBJ1-2, the V gene TRBV5-1, with D perhaps matching TRBD1 (6 bases). V was trimmed by 2 bases and J by 2 bases, leaving 10 bases between them. Per the germline V gene, CDR1 is SGHRS and CDR2 is YFSETQ. This CDR3 spans 14 amino acids. The CDR3 region has the DNA TGCGCCAGCAGCTTACAGGGTGCCAACTATGGCTACACCTTC. It is translated as CASSLQGANYGYTF.

J is TRBJ1-4 and V is TRBV5-3; possibly TRBD1 for D (6 bases). TRBV5-3 is known as an ORF, though its function is uncertain. The ends were cut back, 2 bases at V and 14 bases at J, with 31 bases in the middle. This CDR3 spans 18 amino acids. DNA of the CDR3: TGTGCCAGAAGCTTTACGACTCCCCGGACAGCCTGTTGGCGGGTCCTGTTTTTT. As protein: CARSFTTPRTACWRVLFF.

This chain links TRBV6-5 with TRBJ1-2, with a tentative D call TRBD1 (5 bases). The CDR3 covers 12 residues. V was clipped by 6 bases and J by 7 bases, with 12 bases between them. Germline V gene data show CDR1 as MNHEY and CDR2 as SVGAGI. CDR3 residues: CASRIRGGGYTF. The CDR3 DNA is TGTGCCAGCAGGATCCGGGGGGGTGGCTACACCTTC.

J is TRBJ2-7 and V is TRBV4-1; 7 bases map to TRBD1. The V segment lost 3 bases and the J segment 4 bases; nucleotides outside the gene matches: 3. The CDR3 contains 13 residues. Per germline, CDR1 MGHRA and CDR2 YSYEKL. The CDR3 here is CASSQPTGYEQYF. As DNA, the CDR3 is TGCGCCAGCAGCCAGCCGACAGGGTACGAGCAGTACTTC.

The J gene is TRBJ2-7, the V gene TRBV27; 8 nucleotides agree with TRBD2. This CDR3 is built from 13 residues. V was clipped by 10 bases and J by 7 bases; unmatched bases: 12. Germline V gene data show CDR1 as MNHEY and CDR2 as SMNVEV (reference sequence). CDR3 sequence (DNA): TGTGCCACTAGCGGGCGGGCCGGGGGGGAGCAGTACTTC. Amino acids: CATSGRAGGEQYF.

This chain joins TRBV29-1 and TRBJ1-4, with D possibly matching TRBD1 (5 bases). Between the trimmed V and J ends, which lost 2 bases and 8 bases, there was a span of 12 bases. Germline V gene sequence: CDR1 SQVTM, CDR2 ANQGSEA. The CDR3 has 13 amino acids. The DNA for the CDR3 is TGCAGCGTTGAATGGGGCAGTAACGAAAAACTGTTTTTT. Amino acid sequence: CSVEWGSNEKLFF. The whole variable domain, filled in from reference TRBV29-1 and TRBJ1-4, reads SAVISQKPSRDICQRGTSLTIQCQVDSQVTMMFWYRQQPGQSLTLIATANQGSEATYESGFVIDKFPISRPNLTFSTLTVSNMSPEDSSIYLCSVEWGSNEKLFFGSGTQLSVL.

The chain links TRBV9 to TRBJ1-2; 7 bases map to TRBD1. Germline values: CDR1 SGDLS, CDR2 YYNGEE. CDR3 size: 15 residues. The V and J ends lost 3 bases and 4 bases, in that order; junction bases with no gene match: 9. The CDR3 sequence: CASSAPQGLAYGYTF. In DNA, the CDR3 is TGTGCCAGCAGCGCACCACAGGGGCTGGCCTATGGCTACACCTTC.

The chain recombines TRBV7-2 with TRBJ2-3; tentative D call: TRBD2 (5 bases). Germline lookup yields CDR1 SGHTA and CDR2 FQGNSA. The CDR3 totals 16 residues. V lost 6 bases, J lost 2 bases, and 18 bases lay in between. CDR3 amino acids: CASSRGESGYTDTQYF. The CDR3 nucleotides read TGTGCCAGCAGTCGAGGAGAAAGCGGCTACACAGATACGCAGTATTTT.